This TCR beta chain was identified during a study of blood T cells in healthy people across ages. Note on this clonotype: The antigen is unknown.

Study outcomes and limitations: Age showed a roughly linear inverse relationship with TCR beta diversity per million T cells. Strongly correlated with naive T cell percentage was TCR beta diversity. Any conclusive comparison of naive versus antigen-experienced cells was prevented by using unsorted PBMCs.

The donors, all healthy, were Caucasians living in Russia, aged about 6 to 95. Primers used in a second PCR of about 6 to 11 cycles were a sample-barcoded 5' primer and a J-beta primer mix. TCRdb re-derived calls from the 5' RACE reads in MiXCR, one entry per CDR3 protein. The table shows hundreds of thousands of distinct CDR3 sequences, with roughly 60% occurring only once. Germline-derived CDR1 and CDR2 are SGHAT and FQNNGV. V was clipped by 4 bases and J by 4 bases, with 32 bases between them. This CDR3 region has 21 residues. The sequence came from a young man in good health. The rearrangement links TRBV11-2 to TRBJ2-1, with D maybe TRBD1 (5 bases). Sample: blood. CDR3 nucleotides: TGTGCCAGCAGCTCTTACAAAGACAGAAACCCAGGCCTCAAATCATACAATGAGCAGTTCTTC. Translating gives CASSSYKDRNPGLKSYNEQFF. The full variable domain, with the rest looked up from reference TRBV11-2 and TRBJ2-1, is EAGVAQSPRYKIIEKRQSVAFWCNPISGHATLYWYQQILGQGPKLLIQFQNNGVVDDSQLPKDRFSAERLKGVDSTLKIQPAKLEDSAVYLCASSSYKDRNPGLKSYNEQFFGPGTRLTVL.